A single sample gave rise to the 7 T cell receptor beta chains below, sequenced in a study of HIV-infected patients and healthy controls. Antiretroviral therapy had run roughly three months, about 14 weeks, before follow-up blood collection. Whole blood was used without fractionation, so all unsorted peripheral T cells were included. Reverse transcription used roughly 450 ng RNA and constant-region primers for alpha and beta. Alpha and beta chain libraries were made separately by chain-specific third strand synthesis with multiplexing indices. Via MiXCR, TCRdb re-called the 5' RACE reads, giving one row per CDR3 protein. The table lists about 3,800 distinct CDR3 sequences, less than 8.5% of them singletons. Here the sequenced sample was blood, taken during antiretroviral therapy. All receptors come from an adult with HIV infection.

This clonotype is termed medium-sized (0.01 to 0.1%). V gene TRBV20-1 combines with J gene TRBJ2-5; either TRBD1 or TRBD2 may fit D (5 bases each). There are 15 residues in the CDR3. Per germline, CDR1 DFQATT and CDR2 SNEGSKA (reference sequence). V was shortened by 6 bases and J by 2 bases, with 19 bases between the two germline ends. This chain's CDR3 is CSAPGASKGQETQYF. CDR3 coding DNA: TGCAGTGCCCCCGGGGCCTCGAAAGGGCAAGAGACCCAGTACTTC.

This clonotype counts as medium-sized (0.01 to 0.1%). V and J are TRBV19 and TRBJ1-2, with 7 bases identical to TRBD1. Germline V CDR1 and CDR2: LNHDA, SQIVND (reference sequence). Germline trimming cut 6 bases from V and 4 bases from J; bases unmatched to any gene: 23. The CDR3 spans 19 residues. The CDR3 DNA follows: TGTGCCAGTAGCCCCGACCACCCTCTGGACAGGACGCCGACCTATGGCTACACCTTC. This encodes CASSPDHPLDRTPTYGYTF.

This clonotype was seen a single time. V and J are TRBV2 and TRBJ2-7; 8 nucleotides align to TRBD2. In germline, CDR1 is SNHLY, CDR2 FYNNEI. This CDR3 contains 17 residues. Trimming cost V 6 bases and J 3 bases; bases outside gene matches: 16. Written as DNA, the CDR3 is TGTGCCAGCAGCCTAAGAAAACCGGGGGGGCTTATCTACGAGCAGTACTTC. Translation: CASSLRKPGGLIYEQYF.

This clonotype is medium-sized by share. V is TRBV18 and J is TRBJ2-7, with 7 bases matching TRBD1. The CDR3 covers 14 residues. Germline V gives CDR1 KGHSH, CDR2 LQKENI. The V segment lost 6 bases and the J segment 2 bases; nucleotides outside the gene matches: 7. CDR3 amino acids: CASSAGGLTYEQYF. CDR3 DNA sequence: TGTGCCAGCTCTGCAGGGGGTCTTACCTACGAGCAGTACTTC. The full variable domain, completed using reference TRBV18 and TRBJ2-7, is NAGVMQNPRHLVRRRGQEARLRCSPMKGHSHVYWYRQLPEEGLKFMVYLQKENIIDESGMPKERFSAEFPKEGPSILRIQQVVRGDSAAYFCASSAGGLTYEQYFGPGTRLTVT.

The chain couples TRBV6-6 to TRBJ2-2; 14 bases match TRBD2. Trimming cost V 2 bases and J 6 bases; bases outside gene matches: 5. From germline, CDR1 is MNHNY and CDR2 SVGAGI (reference sequence). This CDR3 is 17 amino acids long. The CDR3 bases are TGTGCCAGCAGTTACCCCGGGACTAGCGGGGGATCCGGGGAGCTGTTTTTT. Protein product: CASSYPGTSGGSGELFF.

The chain couples TRBV11-2 to TRBJ1-6; 7 nucleotides align to TRBD1. V gave up 5 bases and J gave up 7 bases; unmatched junction bases: 5. The CDR3 is 14 residues long. Germline V CDR1 and CDR2: SGHAT, FQNNGV. The CDR3 region is CASSRGQTNSPLHF. The CDR3 DNA sequence: TGTGCCAGCAGCCGGGGACAGACAAATTCACCCCTCCACTTT. The full variable domain, completed using reference TRBV11-2 and TRBJ1-6, is EAGVAQSPRYKIIEKRQSVAFWCNPISGHATLYWYQQILGQGPKLLIQFQNNGVVDDSQLPKDRFSAERLKGVDSTLKIQPAKLEDSAVYLCASSRGQTNSPLHFGNGTRLTVT.

This clonotype is medium-sized within its sample. The chain links TRBV20-1 to TRBJ2-5, with D perhaps assigned TRBD1 or TRBD2 (6 bases each). In germline, CDR1 is DFQATT, CDR2 SNEGSKA (reference sequence). Trimming took 1 base from V and 3 from J, leaving 15 bases between them. CDR3 length equals 15 residues. DNA for the CDR3: TGCAGTGCTAGAGTCGGGGGCCCGGGAAAAGAGACCCAGTACTTC. Its protein is CSARVGGPGKETQYF.